This TCR beta chain stems from a study of blood T cell repertoires in COVID-19 (dated by TCRdb to 2019 to 2021). Regarding the study in general: The collaborator samples originated in the United States, Italy and Spain and spanned the acute and convalescent phases of COVID-19. A de-identified subject ID, COVID-19 status, age in years and sex were almost always included in the sample metadata. Samples were obtained from the ongoing ImmuneRACE study (first 160 participants) and from approximately 1,200 subjects provided by 6 global collaborators. The prospective study material was composed of cDNA or gDNA derived from T cells, B-cell-depleted T cells, or PBMCs. The repertoires were released in a freely available public database meant as a resource for research on the immune response to SARS-CoV-2. Where available, HLA class I and class II types were obtained from metadata supplied by the sample provider rather than from assay-based typing. Subjects who had been exposed to COVID-19, were actively infected with it, or had recovered from it provided the deeply sampled blood TCRbeta repertoires that made up the dataset.

As for this clone: Its antigen is currently not known. Per-base qualities were not stored, and no clone one base away is much larger.

The study at large found these results: Clinical and demographic metadata were provided uncurated, with the amount varying by source and participant.

The collaborating institutions used their own protocols to collect whole blood in K2EDTA tubes. Collaborator samples were shipped for TCRbeta analysis as frozen whole blood, isolated PBMCs, or DNA extracted from either sample type. The immunoSEQ Assay, a bias-controlled multiplex PCR, was used to amplify TCRbeta CDR3 regions from genomic DNA. The study's own analysis went as follows. The number of nucleated cells in each sample was estimated from the amplification of reference gene primers within the assay. To quantify the absolute abundance of each unique TCRbeta CDR3 rearrangement, sequence reads were collapsed and filtered. Productive Simpson clonality was computed per sample as the square root of Simpson's diversity index over productive rearrangements. TCRdb obtained this table from immuneACCESS and retained in-frame rearrangements with V and J assigned. These tables miss some clones; where compared with another copy, unresolved V genes account for less than half of the shortfall, and the remainder is unexplained. Clonal size and the V and J genes are those of that table, whereas D and trimming came from the DNA. This sample gives fewer than 300,000 clones in total; about 87% of them show up just once. Jointly, the top ten make up about 9.1% of the sample.

The CDR3 spans 14 residues, from the cysteine through the phenylalanine. Only the CDR3 DNA is retained, 42 bases long and in frame from the first base. CDR1 and CDR2, per the germline V gene, are SGHAT and FQNNGV. The junction carries 12 bases between V and J, which are trimmed by 1 base and 6 bases respectively. The source is a human donor in a cohort sampled during active COVID-19. The chain employs TRBV11-2 and TRBJ1-2; the D gene is possibly TRBD1, with 5 bases matching. Sequencing was done on a sample of peripheral blood. The DNA reads as follows: TGTGCCAGCAGCTTAGGGCAGGGTCCCGATGGCTACACCTTC. The translation is CASSLGQGPDGYTF.